This T cell receptor (beta chain) is drawn from a study of blood T cell repertoires in COVID-19. Study at large: Whether acute or convalescent, the COVID-19 samples came from the United States, Italy and Spain.

This clone was recorded once. The CDR3 runs to 15 residues. V lost 1 base and J 1 base, leaving 10 bases between the germline ends. Germline-derived CDR1 and CDR2 are SGHRS and YFSETQ. Per the authors' pipeline: Nucleated cell counts were estimated from reference gene primer amplification. This table comes from immunoSEQ multiplex PCR, and its TCRdb copy is limited to in-frame clones, with some not included. Clone size and the V and J calls come from that table; the DNA yielded D and trimming. The sample has over 150,000 clones, roughly 93% seen once. The chain couples TRBV5-1 to TRBJ2-3, with D possibly being TRBD2 (6 bases). Sequencing input: peripheral blood. The clonotype comes from a man aged 18 to 35 with acute or convalescent COVID-19. This chain's CDR3 is CASSLRELGTDTQYF. As DNA, the CDR3 is TGCGCCAGCAGCTTGCGGGAGTTAGGCACAGATACGCAGTATTTT.